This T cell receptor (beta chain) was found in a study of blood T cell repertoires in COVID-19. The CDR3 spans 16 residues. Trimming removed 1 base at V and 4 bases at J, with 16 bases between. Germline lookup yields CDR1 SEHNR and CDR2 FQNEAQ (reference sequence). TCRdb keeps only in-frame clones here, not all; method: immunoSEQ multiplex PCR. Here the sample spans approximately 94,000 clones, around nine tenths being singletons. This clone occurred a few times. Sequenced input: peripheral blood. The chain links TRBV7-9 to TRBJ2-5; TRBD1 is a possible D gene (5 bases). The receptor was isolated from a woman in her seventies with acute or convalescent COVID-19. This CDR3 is CASSLGKGLVVETQYF. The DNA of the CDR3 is TGTGCCAGCAGCTTAGGGAAGGGGTTGGTTGTAGAGACCCAGTACTTC.